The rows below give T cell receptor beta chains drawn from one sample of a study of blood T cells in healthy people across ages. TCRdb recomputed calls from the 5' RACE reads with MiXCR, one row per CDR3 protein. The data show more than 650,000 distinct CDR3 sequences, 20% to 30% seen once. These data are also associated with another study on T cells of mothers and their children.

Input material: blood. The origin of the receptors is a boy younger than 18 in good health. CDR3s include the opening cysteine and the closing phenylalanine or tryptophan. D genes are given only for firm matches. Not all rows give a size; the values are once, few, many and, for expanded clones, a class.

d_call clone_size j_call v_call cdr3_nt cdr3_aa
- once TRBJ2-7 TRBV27 TGTGCCAGCAGTACGGACTTCTCCTACGAGCAGTACTTC CASSTDFSYEQYF
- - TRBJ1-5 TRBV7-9 TGTGCCAGCAGCTTGGAGACAGCGAACAATCAGCCCCAGCATTTT CASSLETANNQPQHF
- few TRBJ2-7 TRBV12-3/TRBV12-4 TGTGCCAGCAGTACCCAGGACGGGCGTCCCTACGAGCAGTACTTC CASSTQDGRPYEQYF
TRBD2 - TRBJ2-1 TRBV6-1 TGTGCCAGCAGTGTCACTAGCGCCGGTGAGCAGTTCTTC CASSVTSAGEQFF
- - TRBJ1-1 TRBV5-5 TGTGCCAGCGGACCACGACATAACTATGAAGCTTTCTTT CASGPRHNYEAFF
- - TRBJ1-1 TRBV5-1 TGCGCCAGCAGCTTCTTCGGGGGTCAGAACACTGAAGCTTTCTTT CASSFFGGQNTEAFF
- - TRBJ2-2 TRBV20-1 TGCAGTGCTAGAGATCCGTCCCGCGGCGGGGAGCTGTTTTTT CSARDPSRGGELFF
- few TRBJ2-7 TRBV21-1 TGTGCCAGCAGCAAAGTAGTTCGGCAGGAGGCTTACGAGCAGCACTTC CASSKVVRQEAYEQHF
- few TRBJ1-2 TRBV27 TGTGCCAGCAGCCGAGGGTATGGGGGGACCCTTAACTATGGCTACACCTTC CASSRGYGGTLNYGYTF
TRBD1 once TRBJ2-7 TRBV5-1 TGCGCCAGCAGCGAGGGACAGGGGGCTGACTTTAAGTACTTC CASSEGQGADFKYF
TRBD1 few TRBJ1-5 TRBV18 TGTGCCAGCTCACCCTCAGGGGGCGATCAGCCCCAGCATTTT CASSPSGGDQPQHF
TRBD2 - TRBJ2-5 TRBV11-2 TGTGCCAGCAGCCCGGGGACTAGCGGGGGGGTCTACCAAGAGACCCAGTACTTC CASSPGTSGGVYQETQYF
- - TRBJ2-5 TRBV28 TGTGCCAGCAGTTTAAGCGGAACAGGCGGGGAGACCCAGTACTTC CASSLSGTGGETQYF
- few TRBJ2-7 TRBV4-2 TGTGCCAGCAGCCATGGGGGGCGCAATGAGCAGTACTTC CASSHGGRNEQYF
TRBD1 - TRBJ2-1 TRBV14 TGTGCCAGCAGCCAAGCTGCCTCAATTGAAGCGGACAGGGGACTCCCCTACAATGAGCAGTTCTTC CASSQAASIEADRGLPYNEQFF
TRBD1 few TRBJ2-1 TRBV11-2 TGTGCCAGCAGACCCGGCACCGGGACAGGGAATGAGCAGTTCTTC CASRPGTGTGNEQFF
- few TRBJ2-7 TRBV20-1 TGCAGTGCTTCTCAGGGTGAAATTACCTACGAGCAGTACTTC CSASQGEITYEQYF
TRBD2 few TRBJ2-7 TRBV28 TGTGCCAGCAGTTTACTCCTAGCGGGGCAGAGCTCCTACGAGCAGTACTTC CASSLLLAGQSSYEQYF
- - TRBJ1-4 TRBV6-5 TGTGCCGGCAGTCGATGGGGTCCAGGGAATGAAAAACTGTTTTTT CAGSRWGPGNEKLFF
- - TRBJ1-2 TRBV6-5 TGTGCCAGCAGTTACGCTTCGGCAGGGACTAACTATGGCTACACCTTC CASSYASAGTNYGYTF
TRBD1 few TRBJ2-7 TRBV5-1 TGCGCCAGCAGCATCAAGACAGGGGGCCGCGACGAGCAGTACTTC CASSIKTGGRDEQYF
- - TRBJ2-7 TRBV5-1 TGCGCCAGCAGCGTCACAGCTACCTACGAGCAGTACTTC CASSVTATYEQYF
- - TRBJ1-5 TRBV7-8 TGTGCCAGCACCCCGGGGGGGGTGGGATCGCTGCATCAGCCCCAGCATTTT CASTPGGVGSLHQPQHF
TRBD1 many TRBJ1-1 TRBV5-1 TGCGCCAGCAGCTCCGGGACAGGGAACACGGAAGCTTTCTTT CASSSGTGNTEAFF
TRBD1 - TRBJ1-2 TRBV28 TGTGCCAGCAGCCAAGGGGGCGGCTATGGCTACACCTTC CASSQGGGYGYTF
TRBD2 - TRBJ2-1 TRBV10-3 TGTGCCATCCAGGAGCGGGAAGGTCGCAATGAGCAGTTCTTC CAIQEREGRNEQFF
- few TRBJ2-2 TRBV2 TGTGCCAGCAGTGAGTCGAAGGGGCCCGCCGGAGAGCTGTTTTTT CASSESKGPAGELFF
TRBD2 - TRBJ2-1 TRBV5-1 TGCGCCAGCAGAGGCGGGAGGTCCCCCAATGAGCAGTTCTTC CASRGGRSPNEQFF
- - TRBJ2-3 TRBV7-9 TGTGCCAGCATCAGGACTGCAGGCGGAGATACGCAGTATTTT CASIRTAGGDTQYF
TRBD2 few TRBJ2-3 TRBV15 TGTGCCACCAGCAGTTTGTCGGGGGGGAGCACAGATACGCAGTATTTT CATSSLSGGSTDTQYF
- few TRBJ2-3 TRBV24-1 TGTGCCACCAGTGATCCGGGACCAAGCACAGATACGCAGTATTTT CATSDPGPSTDTQYF
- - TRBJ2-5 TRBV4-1 TGCGCCAGCAGCCAAGAGGGGACGGTAGAGACCCAGTACTTC CASSQEGTVETQYF
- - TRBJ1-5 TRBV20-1 TGCAGTGCTGGGGGAAGGGGAGGTAGGCAGCCCCAGCATTTT CSAGGRGGRQPQHF
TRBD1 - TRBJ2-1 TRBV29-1 TGCAGCGCCCCCAGAGGACAGGGGGGCTACAATGAGCAGTTCTTC CSAPRGQGGYNEQFF
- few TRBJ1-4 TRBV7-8 TGTGCCAGCAGCTTTGCCATCGTATCAACTAATGAAAAACTGTTTTTT CASSFAIVSTNEKLFF
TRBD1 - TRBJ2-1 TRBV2 TGTGCCAGCAGCCCGGACAGGGGGTTATACAATGAGCAGTTCTTC CASSPDRGLYNEQFF
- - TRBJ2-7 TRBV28 TGTGCCAGCAGTCCGAGGGGGATGAGCTCCTACGAGCAGTACTTC CASSPRGMSSYEQYF
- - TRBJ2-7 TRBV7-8 TGTGCCAGCAGCCCATTGGACAGTTACTACGAGCAGTACTTC CASSPLDSYYEQYF
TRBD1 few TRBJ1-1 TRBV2 TGTGCCAGCAGGACACAGGGGATGGACACTGAAGCTTTCTTT CASRTQGMDTEAFF
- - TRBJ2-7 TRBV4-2 TGTGCCAGCAGCCAAGAGGAGGGCGGGCGGGGTTTCTACGAGCAGTACTTC CASSQEEGGRGFYEQYF
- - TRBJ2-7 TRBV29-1 TGCAGCGTTGAACAGGACAAAAGAGGGAAATACGAGCAGTACTTC CSVEQDKRGKYEQYF
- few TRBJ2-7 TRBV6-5 TGTGCCAGCAGTTACGGCAGGGGTCGCGAGCAGTACTTC CASSYGRGREQYF
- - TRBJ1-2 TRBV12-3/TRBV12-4 TGTGCCAGCTGGGGTCGGGACGGCCACTATGGCTACACCTTC CASWGRDGHYGYTF
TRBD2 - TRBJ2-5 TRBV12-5 TGTGCTAGTGGTTTCGGGGGGTTCGGAGAGACCCAGTACTTC CASGFGGFGETQYF
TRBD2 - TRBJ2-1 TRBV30 TGTGCCTCCGCTAGCGGGGGGGCTTCTGAGCAGTTCTTC CASASGGASEQFF
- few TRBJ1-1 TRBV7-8 TGTGCCAGCAGCCCGTACTTGAGCACTGAAGCTTTCTTT CASSPYLSTEAFF
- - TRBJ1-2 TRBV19 TGTGCCAGTAACAGGGCTGGACGGTATGGCTACACCTTC CASNRAGRYGYTF
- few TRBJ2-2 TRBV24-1 TGTGCCACCAGTGATTTGCAGGGGACGGACAACACCGGGGAGCTGTTTTTT CATSDLQGTDNTGELFF
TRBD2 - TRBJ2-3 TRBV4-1 TGCGCCAGCAGCCAAGGACTAGCGCAGAGGGATACGCAGTATTTT CASSQGLAQRDTQYF
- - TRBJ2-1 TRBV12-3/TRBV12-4 TGTGCCAGCAGTTTAGGAGGGGAGGGGGCTAGGAATGAGCAGTTCTTC CASSLGGEGARNEQFF
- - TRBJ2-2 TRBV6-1 TGTGCCAGCAGTCCAATTAGCGTGAGGGGCACCGGGGAGCTGTTTTTT CASSPISVRGTGELFF
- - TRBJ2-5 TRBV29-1 TGCAGCGTTGGGGTTAGGCGAGAGACCCAGTACTTC CSVGVRRETQYF
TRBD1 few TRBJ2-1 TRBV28 TGTGCCAGCAGTTTATATGCGACAGGGTACAATGAGCAGTTCTTC CASSLYATGYNEQFF
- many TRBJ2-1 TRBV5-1 TGCGCCAGCAGCTTGGGACAGTCCTACAATGAGCAGTTCTTC CASSLGQSYNEQFF
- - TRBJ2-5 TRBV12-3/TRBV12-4 TGTGCCAGCAGTTTTGGGAGACAGACCCAGTACTTC CASSFGRQTQYF
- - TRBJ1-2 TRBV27 TGTGCCAGCAGTTTACAACCCTCTCGCCCCTATGGCTACACCTTC CASSLQPSRPYGYTF